Included here is one TCR beta chain sequence, with context. Its antigen is still unknown. The assay was immunoSEQ multiplex PCR, and TCRdb's table has in-frame clones only and misses some. The table records approximately 99,000 clones, just under 95% of them present only once. This record comes from a study of graft-versus-host responses after intestinal transplantation. The wider study: For two to four years after anti-thymocyte globulin induction, all recipients took tacrolimus and steroids. The study's findings and limits: Detected in recipient marrow were GvH clones, some of which were first observed in ileum or blood. Maximum circulating GvH clone levels tracked with early post-transplant HvG decreases.

The CDR3 consists of 14 residues. Germline V gene data show CDR1 as MNHEY and CDR2 as SVGAGI. The V and J ends lost 7 bases and 5 bases, in that order; junction bases with no gene match: 10. Sequencing was performed on unstimulated CD8+ T cells sorted from spleen or lymph node cells, taken before transplant. The sequence derives from a human donor who was the organ donor for an intestinal transplant. This chain links TRBV6-5 with TRBJ2-5; 7 bases are a match to TRBD2. For the CDR3, the DNA is TGTGCCAGCACGGCGGGAGCAGGATGGGAGACCCAGTACTTC. It specifies CASTAGAGWETQYF.